This TCR beta chain was observed in a study of blood T cell repertoires in COVID-19. The trim removed 1 base at V and 1 base at J, leaving 16 bases unmatched. CDR1 is SGDLS and CDR2 is YYNGEE in the germline V gene. The CDR3 extends over 19 amino acids. The assay was immunoSEQ multiplex PCR, and TCRdb's table has in-frame clones only and misses some. Of around 110,000 clones listed, about four fifths were seen once; the top ten hold 4% to 5.5%. Sequencing was done on a sample of peripheral blood. The sequence came from a man aged 70-80 years with acute or convalescent COVID-19. This rearrangement joins TRBV9 to TRBJ1-2; TRBD1 matches 7 bases. Written as DNA, the CDR3 is TGTGCCAGCAGCGTAACGGGTCCGGACAGGAAAGAGTTTAACTATGGCTACACCTTC. Amino acid sequence: CASSVTGPDRKEFNYGYTF. Together with reference TRBV9 and TRBJ1-2, the CDR3 gives the full variable domain: DSGVTQTPKHLITATGQRVTLRCSPRSGDLSVYWYQQSLDQGLQFLIQYYNGEERAKGNILERFSAQQFPDLHSELNLSSLELGDSALYFCASSVTGPDRKEFNYGYTFGSGTRLTVV.